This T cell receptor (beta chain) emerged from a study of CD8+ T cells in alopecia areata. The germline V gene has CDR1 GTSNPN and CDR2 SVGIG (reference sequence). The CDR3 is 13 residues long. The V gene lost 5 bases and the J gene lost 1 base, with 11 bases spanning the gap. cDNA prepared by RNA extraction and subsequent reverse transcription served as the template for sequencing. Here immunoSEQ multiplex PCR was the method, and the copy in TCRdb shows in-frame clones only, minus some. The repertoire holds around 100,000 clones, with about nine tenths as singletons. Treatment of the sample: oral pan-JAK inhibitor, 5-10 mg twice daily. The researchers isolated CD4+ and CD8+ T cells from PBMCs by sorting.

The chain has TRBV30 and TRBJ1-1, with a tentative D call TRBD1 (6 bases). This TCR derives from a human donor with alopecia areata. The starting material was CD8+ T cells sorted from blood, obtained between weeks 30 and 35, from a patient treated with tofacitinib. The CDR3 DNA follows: TGTGCCTGGGAAACAGGGACGAACACTGAAGCTTTCTTT. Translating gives CAWETGTNTEAFF.